Sequencing of this TCR beta chain was carried out in a study of shared clonotypes between healthy human individuals. This CDR3 spans 16 amino acids. Trimming removed 3 bases at V and 2 bases at J, with 15 bases between. Germline V gene lookup returns CDR1 SGHRS and CDR2 YFSETQ. Caucasian adults residing in Nashville, Tennessee made up all the donors. The method was immunoSEQ multiplex PCR; TCRdb's version includes in-frame clones alone and lacks a portion of them. The sample consists of millions of clones, about 95% of them appearing once. The chain joins TRBV5-1 to TRBJ2-1, with D perhaps being TRBD1 or TRBD2 (7 bases each). This sequence originates from a man aged 18 to 29 in good health. The specimen was naive CD4+ T cells sorted from blood. The sample's subset: CD45RA+ positively selected. In nucleotides, the CDR3 is TGCGCCAGCAGCTCCGTACAGGGGACTACCTACAATGAGCAGTTCTTC. Protein sequence: CASSSVQGTTYNEQFF.